This T cell receptor (beta chain) was sequenced during a study of OX40 agonist ivuxolimab in advanced cancers. Whole-study results and caveats: Expanded peripheral T cells had an undetermined antigen specificity.

The repertoire was sequenced with immunoSEQ multiplex PCR; TCRdb's copy has only in-frame clones and lacks some. The table lists around 65,000 clones, roughly 90% of them singletons. This clone showed up just a few times. Its antigen is unidentified. Germline V gene sequence: CDR1 WNHNN, CDR2 SYGVQD (reference sequence). This CDR3 comprises 12 residues. Trimming left V 2 bases short and J 10 bases short, with 11 bases between. The receptor was derived from an adult with an advanced solid tumor such as melanoma, head and neck, liver or kidney cancer. The chain carries TRBV10-1 and TRBJ1-1; D might be TRBD1 (6 bases). The specimen was CD4+ or CD8+ T cells sorted from blood, collected in a trial of the OX40 agonist ivuxolimab. CDR3 DNA: TGCGCCAGCAGTGAGGGACAGCGAGCAGCTTTCTTT. Protein sequence: CASSEGQRAAFF.